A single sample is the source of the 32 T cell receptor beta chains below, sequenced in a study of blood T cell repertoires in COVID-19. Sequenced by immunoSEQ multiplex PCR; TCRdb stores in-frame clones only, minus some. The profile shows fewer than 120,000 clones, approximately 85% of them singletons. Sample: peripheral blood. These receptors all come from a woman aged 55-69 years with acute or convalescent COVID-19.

CDR3: CASSRDRGNQPQHF. CDR3 sequence (DNA): TGTGCCAGCAGCAGGGACAGGGGCAATCAGCCCCAGCATTTT. The rearrangement uses TRBV7-9 and TRBJ1-5, with 9 nucleotides matching TRBD1. Germline V gives CDR1 SEHNR, CDR2 FQNEAQ (reference sequence). The CDR3 consists of 14 residues. The V and J ends lost 5 bases and 2 bases, in that order; junction bases with no gene match: 1.

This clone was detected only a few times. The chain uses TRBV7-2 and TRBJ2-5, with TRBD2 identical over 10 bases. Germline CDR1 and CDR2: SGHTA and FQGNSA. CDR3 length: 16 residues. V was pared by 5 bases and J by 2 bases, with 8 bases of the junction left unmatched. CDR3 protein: CASSVSGGAGQETQYF. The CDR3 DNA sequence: TGTGCCAGCAGCGTAAGCGGGGGGGCGGGTCAAGAGACCCAGTACTTC.

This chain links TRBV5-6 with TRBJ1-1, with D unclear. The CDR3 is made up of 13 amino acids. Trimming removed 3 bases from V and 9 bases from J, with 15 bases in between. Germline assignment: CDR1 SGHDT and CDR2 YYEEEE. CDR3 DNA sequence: TGTGCCAGCAGCTCTGACAAGGTGGGTCAAGCTTTCTTT. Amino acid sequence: CASSSDKVGQAFF. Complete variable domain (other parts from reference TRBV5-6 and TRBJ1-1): DAGVTQSPTHLIKTRGQQVTLRCSPKSGHDTVSWYQQALGQGPQFIFQYYEEEERQRGNFPDRFSGHQFPNYSSELNVNALLLGDSALYLCASSSDKVGQAFFGQGTRLTVV.

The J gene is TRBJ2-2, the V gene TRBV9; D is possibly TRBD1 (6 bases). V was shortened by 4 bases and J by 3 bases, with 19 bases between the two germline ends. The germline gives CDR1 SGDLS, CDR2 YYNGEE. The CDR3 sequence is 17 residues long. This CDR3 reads CASSTPVQGPDTGELFF. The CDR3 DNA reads TGTGCCAGCAGCACCCCGGTCCAGGGGCCGGACACCGGGGAGCTGTTTTTT.

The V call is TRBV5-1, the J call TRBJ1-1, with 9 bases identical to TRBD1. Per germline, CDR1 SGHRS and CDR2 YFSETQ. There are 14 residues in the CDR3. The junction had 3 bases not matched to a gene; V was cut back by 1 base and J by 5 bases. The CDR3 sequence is CASSLTGGWTEAFF. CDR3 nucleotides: TGCGCCAGCAGCTTGACAGGGGGCTGGACTGAAGCTTTCTTT.

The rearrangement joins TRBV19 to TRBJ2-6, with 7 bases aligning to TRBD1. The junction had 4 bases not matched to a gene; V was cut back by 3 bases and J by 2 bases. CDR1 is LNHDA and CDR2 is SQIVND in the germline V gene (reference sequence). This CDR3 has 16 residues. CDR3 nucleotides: TGTGCCAGTAGTATCAACAGGGGAACTGGGGCCAACGTCCTGACTTTC. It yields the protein CASSINRGTGANVLTF.

The CDR3 is CASSQDSGQNTGELFF. The CDR3 bases are TGCGCCAGCAGCCAAGATTCGGGACAGAACACCGGGGAGCTGTTTTTT. The chain is built from TRBV4-3 and TRBJ2-2; D is perhaps TRBD1 (6 bases). Deletions cut 0 bases from V and 1 base from J, with 9 bases between. The CDR3 has 16 amino acids. Germline CDR1 LGHNA, CDR2 YSLEER.

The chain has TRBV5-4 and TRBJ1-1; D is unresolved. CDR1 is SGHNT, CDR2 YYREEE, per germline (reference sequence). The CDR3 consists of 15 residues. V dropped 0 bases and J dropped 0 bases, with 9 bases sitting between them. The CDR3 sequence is CASSLVHDLNTEAFF. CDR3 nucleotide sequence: TGTGCCAGCAGCTTGGTACACGATTTGAACACTGAAGCTTTCTTT.

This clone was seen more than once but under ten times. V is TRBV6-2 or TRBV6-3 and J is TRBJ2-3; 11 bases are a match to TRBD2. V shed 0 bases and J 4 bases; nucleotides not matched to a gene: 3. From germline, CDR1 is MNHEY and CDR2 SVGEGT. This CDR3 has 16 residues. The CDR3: CASSYSGGLAADTQYF. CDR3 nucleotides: TGTGCCAGCAGTTACTCGGGGGGACTAGCGGCAGATACGCAGTATTTT.

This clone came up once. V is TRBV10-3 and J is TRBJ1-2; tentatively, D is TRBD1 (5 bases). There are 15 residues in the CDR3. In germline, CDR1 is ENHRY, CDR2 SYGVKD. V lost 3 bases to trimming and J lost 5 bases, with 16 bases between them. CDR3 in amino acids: CAISDSGGRRYGYTF. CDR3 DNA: TGTGCCATCAGTGATTCTGGGGGGAGAAGATATGGCTACACCTTC.

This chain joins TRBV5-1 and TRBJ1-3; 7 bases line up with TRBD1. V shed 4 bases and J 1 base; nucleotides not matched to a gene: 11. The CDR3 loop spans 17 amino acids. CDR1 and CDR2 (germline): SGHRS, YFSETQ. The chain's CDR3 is CASSPGGHLVSGNTIYF. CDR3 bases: TGCGCCAGCAGCCCAGGGGGGCATTTGGTATCTGGAAACACCATATATTTT.

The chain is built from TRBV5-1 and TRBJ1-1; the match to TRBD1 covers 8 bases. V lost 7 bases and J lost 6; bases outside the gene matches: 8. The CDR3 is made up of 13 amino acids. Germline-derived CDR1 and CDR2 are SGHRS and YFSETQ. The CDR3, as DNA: TGCGCCAGCGGCAGACAGGGGTCGGCTGAAGCTTTCTTT. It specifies CASGRQGSAEAFF.

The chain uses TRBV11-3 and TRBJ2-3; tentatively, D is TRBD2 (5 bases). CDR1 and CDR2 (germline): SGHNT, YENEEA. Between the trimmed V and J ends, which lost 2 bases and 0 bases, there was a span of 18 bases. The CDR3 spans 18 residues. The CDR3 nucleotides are TGTGCCAGCAGCTTACGTCTAGCCCGGGTTGCTAGCACAGATACGCAGTATTTT. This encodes CASSLRLARVASTDTQYF.

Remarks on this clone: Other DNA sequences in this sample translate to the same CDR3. The DNA of the CDR3 is TGTGCCACCAGTGGACAGGGGGCCCATGGCTACACCTTC. It yields the protein CATSGQGAHGYTF. V usage is TRBV24-1 and J usage is TRBJ1-2, with 10 nucleotides matching TRBD1. Per the germline V gene, CDR1 is KGHDR and CDR2 is SFDVKD. CDR3 size: 13 residues. J was trimmed by 6 bases and V by 5 bases; bases with no gene match: 2.

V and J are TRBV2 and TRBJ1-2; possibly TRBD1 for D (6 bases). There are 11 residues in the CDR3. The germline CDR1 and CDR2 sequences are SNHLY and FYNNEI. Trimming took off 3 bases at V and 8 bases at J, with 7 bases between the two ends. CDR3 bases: TGTGCCAGCAGTGAGGGGGCGGGCTACACCTTC. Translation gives CASSEGAGYTF.

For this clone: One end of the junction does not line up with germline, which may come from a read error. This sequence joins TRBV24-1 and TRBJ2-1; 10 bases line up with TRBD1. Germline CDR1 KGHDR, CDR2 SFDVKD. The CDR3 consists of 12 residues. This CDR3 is CATSDPDRGPVF. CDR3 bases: TGTGCCACCAGTGACCCTGACAGGGGGCCGGTCTTC.

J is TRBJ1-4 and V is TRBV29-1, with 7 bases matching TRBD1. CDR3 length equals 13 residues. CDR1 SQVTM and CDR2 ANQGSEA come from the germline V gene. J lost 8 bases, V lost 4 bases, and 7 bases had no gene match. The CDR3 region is CSVVRGLEEKLFF. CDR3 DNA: TGCAGCGTTGTCAGGGGGTTGGAGGAAAAACTGTTTTTT.

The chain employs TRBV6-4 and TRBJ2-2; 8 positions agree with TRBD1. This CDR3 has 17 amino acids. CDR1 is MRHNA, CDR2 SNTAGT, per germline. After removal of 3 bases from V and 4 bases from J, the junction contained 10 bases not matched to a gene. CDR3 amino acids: CASSEQGASRGTGELFF. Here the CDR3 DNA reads TGTGCCAGCAGTGAGCAGGGGGCTAGCCGGGGCACCGGGGAGCTGTTTTTT.

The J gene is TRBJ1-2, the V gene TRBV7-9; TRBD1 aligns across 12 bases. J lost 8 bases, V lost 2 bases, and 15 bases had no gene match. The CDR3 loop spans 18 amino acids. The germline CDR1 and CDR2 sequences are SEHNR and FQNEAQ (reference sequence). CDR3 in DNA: TGTGCCAGCAGCTTAAAGGGGGACAGGGGGCTTTCCCTTTCCGGCTACACCTTC. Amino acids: CASSLKGDRGLSLSGYTF.

CDR3 nucleotide sequence: TGTGCCAGCAGTAGCCGGACTAGCTTGGCAGAGACCCAGTACTTC. Protein: CASSSRTSLAETQYF. The rearrangement links TRBV27 to TRBJ2-5; TRBD2 agrees at 8 bases. Germline CDR1 reads MNHEY; CDR2 reads SMNVEV (reference sequence). This CDR3 spans 15 amino acids. Trimming cost V 5 bases and J 4 bases; bases outside gene matches: 9.

The CDR3, as DNA: TGTGCCTGGAGTGTCTACAGTTTAGGATTCGCTAATGAAAAACTGTTTTTT. Protein: CAWSVYSLGFANEKLFF. The chain couples TRBV30 to TRBJ1-4; no clear D. V lost 0 bases to trimming and J lost 3 bases, with 17 bases between them. The CDR3 has 17 amino acids. CDR1 is GTSNPN, CDR2 SVGIG, per germline (reference sequence).

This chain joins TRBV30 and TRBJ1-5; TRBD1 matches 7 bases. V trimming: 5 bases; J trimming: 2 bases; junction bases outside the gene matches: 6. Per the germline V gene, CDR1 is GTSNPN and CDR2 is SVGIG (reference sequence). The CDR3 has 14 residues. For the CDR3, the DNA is TGTGCCTGGGCACAGGGGACAGGCAATCAGCCCCAGCATTTT. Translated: CAWAQGTGNQPQHF.

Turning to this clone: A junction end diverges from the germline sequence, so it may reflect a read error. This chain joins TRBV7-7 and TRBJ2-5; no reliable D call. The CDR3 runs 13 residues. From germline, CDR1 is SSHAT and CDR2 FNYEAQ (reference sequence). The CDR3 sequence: CASSPPEFGTQYF. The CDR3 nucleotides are TGTGCTAGCAGCCCACCGGAGTTTGGGACCCAGTACTTC.

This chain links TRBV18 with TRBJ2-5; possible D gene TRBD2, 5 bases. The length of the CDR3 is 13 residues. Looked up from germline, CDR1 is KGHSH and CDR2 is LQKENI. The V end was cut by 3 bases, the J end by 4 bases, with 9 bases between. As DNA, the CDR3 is TGTGCCAGCTCACCTTCCGGAGGAGAGACCCAGTACTTC. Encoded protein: CASSPSGGETQYF.

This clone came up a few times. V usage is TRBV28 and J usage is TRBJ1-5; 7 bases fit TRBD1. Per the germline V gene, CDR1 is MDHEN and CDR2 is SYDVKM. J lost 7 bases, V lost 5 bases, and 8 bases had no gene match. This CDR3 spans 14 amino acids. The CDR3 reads CASSRDREIQPQHF. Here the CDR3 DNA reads TGTGCCAGCAGTCGAGACAGGGAGATACAGCCCCAGCATTTT. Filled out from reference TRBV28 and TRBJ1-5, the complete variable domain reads DVKVTQSSRYLVKRTGEKVFLECVQDMDHENMFWYRQDPGLGLRLIYFSYDVKMKEKGDIPEGYSVSREKKERFSLILESASTNQTSMYLCASSRDREIQPQHFGDGTRLSIL.

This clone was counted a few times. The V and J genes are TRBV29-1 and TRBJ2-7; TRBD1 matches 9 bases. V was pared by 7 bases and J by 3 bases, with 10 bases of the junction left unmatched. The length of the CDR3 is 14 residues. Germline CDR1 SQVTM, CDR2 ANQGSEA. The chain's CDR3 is CSGGGGQGLYEQYF. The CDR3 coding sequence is TGCAGCGGAGGAGGGGGACAGGGACTCTACGAGCAGTACTTC.

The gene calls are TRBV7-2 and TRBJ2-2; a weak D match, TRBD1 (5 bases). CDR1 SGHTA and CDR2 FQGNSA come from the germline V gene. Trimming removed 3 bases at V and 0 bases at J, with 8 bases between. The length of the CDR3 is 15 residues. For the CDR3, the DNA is TGTGCCAGCAGCTTTCAGGGTTCGAACACCGGGGAGCTGTTTTTT. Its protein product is CASSFQGSNTGELFF.

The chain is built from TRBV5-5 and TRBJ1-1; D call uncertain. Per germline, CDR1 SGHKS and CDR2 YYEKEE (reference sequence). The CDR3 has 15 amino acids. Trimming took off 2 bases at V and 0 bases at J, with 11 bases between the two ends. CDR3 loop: CASSFQDGMNTEAFF. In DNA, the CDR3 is TGTGCCAGCAGCTTCCAGGACGGGATGAACACTGAAGCTTTCTTT.

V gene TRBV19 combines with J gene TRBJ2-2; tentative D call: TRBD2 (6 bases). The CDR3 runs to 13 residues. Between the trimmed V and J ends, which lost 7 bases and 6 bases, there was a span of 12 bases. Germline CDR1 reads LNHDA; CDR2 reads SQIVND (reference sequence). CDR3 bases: TGTGCCAGTAAAGCCTGGGGGGCCGGGGAGCTGTTTTTT. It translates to CASKAWGAGELFF.

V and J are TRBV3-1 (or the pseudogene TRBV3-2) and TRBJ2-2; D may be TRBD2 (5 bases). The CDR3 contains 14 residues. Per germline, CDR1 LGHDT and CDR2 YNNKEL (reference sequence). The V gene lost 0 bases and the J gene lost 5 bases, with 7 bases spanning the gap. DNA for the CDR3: TGTGCCAGCAGCCAAGAGACGGGGACCGGGGAGCTGTTTTTT. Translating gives CASSQETGTGELFF.

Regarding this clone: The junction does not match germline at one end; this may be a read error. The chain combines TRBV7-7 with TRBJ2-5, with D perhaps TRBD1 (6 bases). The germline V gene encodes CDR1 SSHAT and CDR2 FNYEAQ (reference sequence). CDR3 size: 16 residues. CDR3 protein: CASSSGVSDRQETQYF. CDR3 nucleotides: TGTGCTAGCAGCTCTGGGGTATCGGACAGACAAGAGACCCAGTACTTC. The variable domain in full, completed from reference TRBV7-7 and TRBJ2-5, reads GAGVSQSPRYKVTKRGQDVTLRCDPISSHATLYWYQQALGQGPEFLTYFNYEAQPDKSGLPSDRFSAERPEGSISTLTIQRTEQRDSAMYRCASSSGVSDRQETQYFGPGTRLLVL.

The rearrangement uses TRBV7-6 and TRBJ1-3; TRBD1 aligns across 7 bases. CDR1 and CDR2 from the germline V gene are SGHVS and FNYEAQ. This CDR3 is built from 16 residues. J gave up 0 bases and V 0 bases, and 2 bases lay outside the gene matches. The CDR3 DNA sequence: TGTGCCAGCAGCTTAGCACACAGGGGCTCTGGAAACACCATATATTTT. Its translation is CASSLAHRGSGNTIYF.